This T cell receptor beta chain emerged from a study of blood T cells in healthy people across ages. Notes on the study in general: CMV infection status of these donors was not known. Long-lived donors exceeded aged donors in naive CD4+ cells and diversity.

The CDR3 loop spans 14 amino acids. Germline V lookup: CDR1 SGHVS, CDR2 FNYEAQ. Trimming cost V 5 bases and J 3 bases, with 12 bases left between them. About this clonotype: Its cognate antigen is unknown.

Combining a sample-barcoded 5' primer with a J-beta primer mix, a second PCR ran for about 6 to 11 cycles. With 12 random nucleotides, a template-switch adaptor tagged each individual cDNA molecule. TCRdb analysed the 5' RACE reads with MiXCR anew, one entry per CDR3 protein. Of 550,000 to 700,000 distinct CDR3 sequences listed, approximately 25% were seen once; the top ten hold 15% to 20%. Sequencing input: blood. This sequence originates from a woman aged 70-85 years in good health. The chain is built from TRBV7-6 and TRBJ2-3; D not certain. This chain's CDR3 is CASSVGLATDTQYF. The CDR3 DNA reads TGTGCCAGCAGCGTGGGCTTGGCGACAGATACGCAGTATTTT. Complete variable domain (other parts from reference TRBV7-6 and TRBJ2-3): GAGVSQSPRYKVTKRGQDVALRCDPISGHVSLYWYRQALGQGPEFLTYFNYEAQQDKSGLPNDRFSAERPEGSISTLTIQRTEQRDSAMYRCASSVGLATDTQYFGPGTRLTVL.